Each of the 17 T cell receptor beta chains below was sequenced from the same sample in a study of beta chain features in type 1 diabetes (dated 2018 in TCRdb). These TCRs are of unknown antigen specificity. Overall study results and their limits: A moderate but significant shortening of TCRB CDR3 length was observed in type 1 diabetes patients in all four CD4+ subsets.

The protocol used for the library was the immunoSEQ multiplex PCR assay. The High Capacity cDNA Reverse Transcription Kit was used to reverse transcribe all of the isolated RNA, meaning that expressed TCRB transcripts were what got sequenced. This is the immuneACCESS table as TCRdb keeps it, with only in-frame sequences that have V and J called. A part of the clones is gone; compared with another copy, unresolved V genes explain less than half, and the rest is unexplained. Recorded for this sample are 300,000 to 450,000 clones; 8.5% to 10% of them occurred a single time. The ten largest clones add up to less than 0.65% of the sample. Sequenced input: central memory CD4+ T cells from blood. The source is a man under 40 with type 1 diabetes.

This clone was counted between two and nine times. The chain is built from TRBV5-4 and TRBJ2-1; 9 nucleotides line up with TRBD2. The trim removed 6 bases at V and 7 bases at J, leaving 11 bases unmatched. The CDR3 is 15 amino acids. Germline V gene data show CDR1 as SGHNT and CDR2 as YYREEE (reference sequence). CDR3 in amino acids: CASTSAAGGRNEQFF. CDR3 nucleotides: TGTGCCAGCACCTCGGCAGCGGGAGGTCGTAATGAGCAGTTCTTC.

V is TRBV29-1 and J is TRBJ2-2, with D perhaps matching TRBD1 (6 bases). V was trimmed by 4 bases and J by 6 bases, leaving 12 bases between them. The CDR3 is made up of 13 amino acids. Germline V gene lookup returns CDR1 SQVTM and CDR2 ANQGSEA. The CDR3 loop reads CSVGTAVAGELFF. In nucleotides, the CDR3 is TGCAGCGTTGGGACAGCTGTTGCCGGGGAGCTGTTTTTT.

This clone was counted only a few times. V and J are TRBV25-1 and TRBJ1-4; D is ambiguous. V was clipped by 3 bases and J by 1 base, with 6 bases between them. CDR1 MGHDK and CDR2 SYGVNS come from the germline V gene. The CDR3 has 14 amino acids. The CDR3 sequence is CASSEAGTNEKLFF. DNA of the CDR3: TGTGCCAGCAGTGAGGCCGGAACTAATGAAAAACTGTTTTTT.

This clone has more than one count but fewer than ten. The rearrangement joins TRBV2 to TRBJ2-2; unclear D gene. The length of the CDR3 is 14 residues. The V gene lost 1 base and the J gene lost 4 bases, with 7 bases spanning the gap. Germline CDR1 is SNHLY and CDR2 is FYNNEI. In DNA form, the CDR3 reads TGTGCCAGCAGTGAAGGGGTGAGCACCGGGGAGCTGTTTTTT. It specifies CASSEGVSTGELFF.

V gene TRBV7-2 combines with J gene TRBJ1-2; 8 bases are shared with TRBD1. V shed 5 bases and J 3 bases; nucleotides not matched to a gene: 5. Germline values: CDR1 SGHTA, CDR2 FQGNSA. The CDR3 extends over 14 amino acids. CDR3 DNA sequence: TGTGCCAGCAGCCCTGGACAGGGTGACTATGGCTACACCTTC. Translation gives CASSPGQGDYGYTF.

The rearrangement links TRBV6-1 to TRBJ1-1; a weak D match, TRBD1 (5 bases). Germline CDR1 reads MNHNS; CDR2 reads SASEGT. Trimming removed 8 bases at V and 1 base at J, with 11 bases between. This CDR3 region has 13 residues. CDR3 sequence reads: CASGHKQNTEAFF. The CDR3 DNA is TGTGCCAGCGGACACAAACAGAACACTGAAGCTTTCTTT.

The rearrangement uses TRBV18 and TRBJ1-2, with D tentatively TRBD1 (6 bases). V lost 6 bases to trimming and J lost 0 bases, with 8 bases between them. The CDR3 runs to 13 residues. Germline lookup yields CDR1 KGHSH and CDR2 LQKENI. CDR3 residues: CASSDSTNYGYTF. The CDR3 region has the DNA TGTGCCAGCTCGGACAGCACTAACTATGGCTACACCTTC.

This clone was counted a few times. The chain combines TRBV7-2 with TRBJ2-7; 7 bases agree with TRBD1. Germline V gives CDR1 SGHTA, CDR2 FQGNSA. The CDR3 totals 16 residues. Trimming cost V 5 bases and J 1 base; bases outside gene matches: 11. Written as DNA, the CDR3 is TGTGCCAGCAGCGATCCGACAGGGAAGGGTTCCTACGAGCAGTACTTC. This codes for CASSDPTGKGSYEQYF.

About this clone: The identical CDR3 is also encoded by other nucleotide sequences in the sample. J is TRBJ2-3 and V is TRBV18; D uncertain. The CDR3 runs 13 residues. CDR1 KGHSH and CDR2 LQKENI come from the germline V gene. The V and J ends lost 4 bases and 4 bases respectively, with 9 bases between them. The CDR3 is CASSLGSADTQYF. The CDR3 region has the DNA TGTGCCAGCTCACTGGGTAGTGCAGATACGCAGTATTTT.

This clone came up many times. The genes are TRBV10-3 and TRBJ1-5; D uncertain. Germline CDR1 and CDR2: ENHRY and SYGVKD. The CDR3 runs 13 residues. V was cut by 0 bases and J by 5 bases, with 5 bases left in between. For the CDR3, the DNA is TGTGCCATCAGTGAGTCAGGTGATCAGCCCCAGCATTTT. Amino acids: CAISESGDQPQHF.

The chain carries TRBV29-1 and TRBJ1-2, with D tentatively TRBD1 (6 bases). Trimming removed 6 bases at V and 9 bases at J, with 14 bases between. Per germline, CDR1 SQVTM and CDR2 ANQGSEA. CDR3 length: 11 amino acids. CDR3 coding DNA: TGCAGCGTCCTGATACAGGGCAGCTACACCTTC. It codes for CSVLIQGSYTF.

The gene calls are TRBV28 and TRBJ1-1; D remains unclear. The CDR3 contains 15 residues. Germline CDR1 is MDHEN and CDR2 is SYDVKM. Trimming shortened V by 3 bases and J by 0 bases, and 11 bases separated the two germline ends. The CDR3 region has the DNA TGTGCCAGCAGTTTGAATCCAGGAATGAACACTGAAGCTTTCTTT. Translated: CASSLNPGMNTEAFF.

The chain is built from TRBV7-2 and TRBJ1-5; weak D call: TRBD1 (6 bases). V lost 3 bases and J 6 bases, leaving 15 bases between the germline ends. This CDR3 spans 15 amino acids. The germline V gene encodes CDR1 SGHTA and CDR2 FQGNSA. CDR3 sequence (DNA): TGTGCCAGCAGCTTGGGTACAGGGAAGGGTCAGCCCCAGCATTTT. Translating gives CASSLGTGKGQPQHF.

This clone was detected only a few times. Different DNA sequences within this sample yield the same CDR3. The chain uses TRBV5-1 and TRBJ2-3; the D gene is possibly TRBD2 (5 bases). The CDR3 is 12 amino acids. V was shortened by 2 bases and J by 6 bases, with 7 bases between the two germline ends. CDR1 is SGHRS, CDR2 YFSETQ, per germline. Here the CDR3 DNA reads TGCGCCAGCAGCTTCGGAGGCGATACGCAGTATTTT. Translated: CASSFGGDTQYF.

This clone was counted between two and nine times. The V and J genes are TRBV19 and TRBJ2-4, with D uncertain. The ends were cut back, 7 bases at V and 0 bases at J, with 16 bases in the middle. The CDR3 length is 16 residues. Germline-derived CDR1 and CDR2 are LNHDA and SQIVND (reference sequence). This CDR3 reads CASTPRLLLAKNIQYF. For the CDR3, the DNA is TGTGCCAGTACCCCGAGGCTCCTCCTAGCCAAAAACATTCAGTACTTC. Based on the CDR3 plus reference TRBV19 and TRBJ2-4, the full variable domain is DGGITQSPKYLFRKEGQNVTLSCEQNLNHDAMYWYRQDPGQGLRLIYYSQIVNDFQKGDIAEGYSVSREKKESFPLTVTSAQKNPTAFYLCASTPRLLLAKNIQYFGAGTRLSVL.

Details on this clone: Other DNA sequences in the sample encode the same CDR3. The CDR3 spells CASSSGTGVIDEQFF. CDR3 in DNA: TGCGCCAGCAGCTCCGGGACAGGGGTGATAGATGAGCAGTTCTTC. The J gene is TRBJ2-1, the V gene TRBV5-1, with 10 bases lining up with TRBD1. This CDR3 contains 15 residues. Per the germline V gene, CDR1 is SGHRS and CDR2 is YFSETQ. With 3 bases clipped from V and 8 bases from J, the junction kept 8 bases outside the gene matches.

This sequence joins TRBV11-3 and TRBJ2-1; D uncertain. V was cut by 8 bases and J by 3 bases, with 5 bases left in between. The CDR3 runs 11 residues. CDR1 and CDR2 (germline): SGHNT, YENEEA. In DNA, the CDR3 is TGTGCCAGCTCAAACTACAATGAGCAGTTCTTC. This translates into CASSNYNEQFF. The whole variable domain, filled in from reference TRBV11-3 and TRBJ2-1, reads EAGVVQSPRYKIIEKKQPVAFWCNPISGHNTLYWYLQNLGQGPELLIRYENEEAVDDSQLPKDRFSAERLKGVDSTLKIQPAELGDSAVYLCASSNYNEQFFGPGTRLTVL.